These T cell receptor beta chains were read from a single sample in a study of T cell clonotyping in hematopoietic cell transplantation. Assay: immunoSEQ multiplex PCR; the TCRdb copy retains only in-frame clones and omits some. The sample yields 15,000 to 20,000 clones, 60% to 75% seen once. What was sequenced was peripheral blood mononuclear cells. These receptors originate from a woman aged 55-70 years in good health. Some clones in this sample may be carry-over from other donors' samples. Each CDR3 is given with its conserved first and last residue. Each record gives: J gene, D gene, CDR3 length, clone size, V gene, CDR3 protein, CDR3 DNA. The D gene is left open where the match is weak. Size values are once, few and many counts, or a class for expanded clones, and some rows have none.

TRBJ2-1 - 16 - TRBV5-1 CASSWEETGNRDEQFF TGCGCCAGCAGCTGGGAGGAGACAGGGAATCGGGATGAGCAGTTCTTC
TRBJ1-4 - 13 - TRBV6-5 CASQRGGNEKLFF TGTGCCAGCCAAAGAGGGGGTAATGAAAAACTGTTTTTT
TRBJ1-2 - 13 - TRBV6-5 CASSRRRKTRYTF TGTGCCAGCTCTCGCAGGCGGAAAACTCGCTACACCTTC
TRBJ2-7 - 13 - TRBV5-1 CASSLFGVGEQYF TGCGCCAGCAGCTTGTTTGGGGTCGGCGAGCAGTACTTC
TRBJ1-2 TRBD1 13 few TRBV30 CAWGQGQNYGYTF TGTGCCTGGGGACAGGGACAGAACTATGGCTACACCTTC
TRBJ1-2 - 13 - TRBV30 CAWSVQGSSGYTF TGTGCCTGGAGTGTACAAGGCAGTTCTGGCTACACCTTC
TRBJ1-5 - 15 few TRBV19 CASSIAPDTNQPQHF TGTGCCAGTAGTATTGCCCCCGACACCAATCAGCCCCAGCATTTT
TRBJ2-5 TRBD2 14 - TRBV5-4 CASSMGGSQETQYF TGTGCCAGCAGCATGGGGGGGTCCCAAGAGACCCAGTACTTC
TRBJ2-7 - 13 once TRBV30 CAWSYREDGEQYF TGTGCCTGGAGTTACAGGGAAGACGGCGAGCAGTACTTC
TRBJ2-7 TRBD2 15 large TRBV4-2 CASSQDLGTSYEQYF TGTGCCAGCAGCCAAGATCTTGGGACTAGTTACGAGCAGTACTTC
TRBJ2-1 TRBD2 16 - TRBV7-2 CASSALLAGSYNEQFF TGTGCCAGCAGCGCACTACTAGCGGGGTCCTACAATGAGCAGTTCTTC
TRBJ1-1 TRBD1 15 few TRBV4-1 CASSQGDRANTEAFF TGCGCCAGCAGCCAAGGGGACAGAGCGAACACTGAAGCTTTCTTT
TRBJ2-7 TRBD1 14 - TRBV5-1 CASSLGQGAREQYF TGCGCCAGCAGCTTGGGACAGGGGGCGCGTGAGCAGTACTTC
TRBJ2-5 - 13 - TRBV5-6 CASSSARQETQYF TGTGCCAGCAGCTCTGCACGGCAAGAGACCCAGTACTTC
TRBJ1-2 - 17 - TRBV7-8 CASSLGVAGGGGYGYTF TGTGCCAGCAGCTTAGGTGTCGCGGGGGGCGGCGGCTATGGCTACACCTTC
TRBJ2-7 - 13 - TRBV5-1 CASSWPGGYEQYF TGCGCCAGCAGCTGGCCCGGTGGTTACGAGCAGTACTTC
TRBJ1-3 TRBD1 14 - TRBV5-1 CASSLDRTGNTIYF TGCGCCAGCAGCCTGGACAGGACTGGAAACACCATATATTTT
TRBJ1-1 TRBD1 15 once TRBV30 CAWKLSGTGNTEAFF TGTGCCTGGAAACTCTCCGGGACAGGGAACACTGAAGCTTTCTTT
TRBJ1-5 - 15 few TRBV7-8 CASSLTGTVNQPQHF TGTGCCAGCAGCCTTACCGGGACTGTGAATCAGCCCCAGCATTTT
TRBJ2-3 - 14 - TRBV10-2 CASSESSLEDTQYF TGCGCCAGCAGTGAGTCATCTCTAGAAGATACGCAGTATTTT
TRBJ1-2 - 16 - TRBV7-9 CASSLPTPRGRYGYTF TGTGCCAGCAGCCTCCCAACCCCCAGGGGCAGATATGGCTACACCTTC
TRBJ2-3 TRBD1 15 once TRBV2 CASSDNRGDADTQYF TGTGCCAGCAGTGACAACAGGGGGGATGCAGATACGCAGTATTTT
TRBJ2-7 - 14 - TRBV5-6 CASSLSSVSYEQYF TGTGCCAGCAGCTTGTCCTCAGTCTCCTACGAGCAGTACTTC
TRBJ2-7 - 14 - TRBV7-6 CASSNRVPPYEQYF TGTGCCAGCAGCAACCGGGTCCCACCCTACGAGCAGTACTTC
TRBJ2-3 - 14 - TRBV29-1 CSGTGTTSTDTQYF TGCAGCGGGACCGGGACAACTAGCACAGATACGCAGTATTTT
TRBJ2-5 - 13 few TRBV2 CASSESRQETQYF TGTGCCAGCAGTGAATCGCGCCAAGAGACCCAGTACTTC
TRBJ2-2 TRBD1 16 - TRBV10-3 CAISEQGAWNTGELFF TGTGCCATCAGTGAACAGGGGGCTTGGAACACCGGGGAGCTGTTTTTT
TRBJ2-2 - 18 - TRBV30 CAWSMKQGRRTNTGELFF TGTGCCTGGAGCATGAAACAGGGTCGGAGGACGAACACCGGGGAGCTGTTTTTT
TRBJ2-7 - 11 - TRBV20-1 CSARDREKQYF TGCAGTGCTAGAGACAGGGAAAAGCAGTACTTC
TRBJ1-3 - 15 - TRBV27 CASSSYSGPGNTIYF TGTGCCAGCAGTTCCTACTCGGGCCCTGGAAACACCATATATTTT
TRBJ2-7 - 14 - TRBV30 CAWSAGNLGYEQYF TGTGCCTGGAGTGCGGGGAACCTGGGCTACGAGCAGTACTTC
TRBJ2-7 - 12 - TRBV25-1 CATSGAAYEQYF TGTGCCACCTCCGGGGCAGCCTACGAGCAGTACTTC
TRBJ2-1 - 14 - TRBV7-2 CASSLGWAYNEQFF TGTGCCAGCAGCTTAGGTTGGGCCTACAATGAGCAGTTCTTC
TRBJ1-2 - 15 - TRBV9 CASSVGGASRYGYTF TGTGCCAGCAGCGTGGGGGGGGCGAGTAGGTATGGCTACACCTTC
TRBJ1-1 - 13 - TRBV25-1 CASSAGPGTEAFF TGTGCCAGCAGCGCCGGTCCGGGTACTGAAGCTTTCTTT
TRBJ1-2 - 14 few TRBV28 CASSLGAGMGGYTF TGTGCCAGCAGTTTGGGAGCAGGGATGGGCGGCTACACCTTC
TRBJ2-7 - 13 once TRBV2 CASMDLPAYEQYF TGTGCCAGCATGGATCTCCCAGCCTACGAGCAGTACTTC
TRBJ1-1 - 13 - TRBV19 CASSVIGVTEAFF TGTGCCAGTAGTGTGATCGGGGTGACTGAAGCTTTCTTT
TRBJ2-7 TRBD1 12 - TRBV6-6 CASGQVSYEQYF TGTGCCAGCGGACAGGTCTCCTACGAGCAGTACTTC
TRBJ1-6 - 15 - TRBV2 CATRSAAGYNSPLHF TGTGCCACCCGTTCCGCCGCAGGATATAATTCACCCCTCCACTTT
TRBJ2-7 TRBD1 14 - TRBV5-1 CASSFPDRTYEQYF TGCGCCAGCAGCTTCCCGGACAGGACCTACGAGCAGTACTTC
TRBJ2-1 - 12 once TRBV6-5 CASSRGEGEQFF TGTGCCAGCAGCCGCGGGGAAGGTGAGCAGTTCTTC
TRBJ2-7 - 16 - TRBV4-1 CASSQEFNGGTYEQYF TGCGCCAGCAGCCAAGAGTTCAATGGGGGGACCTACGAGCAGTACTTC
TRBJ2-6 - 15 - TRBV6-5 CASSYSGSGANVLTF TGTGCCAGCAGTTACTCTGGCTCTGGGGCCAACGTCCTGACTTTC
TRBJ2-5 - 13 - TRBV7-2 CASSLRTTETQYF TGTGCCAGCAGCTTAAGGACCACGGAGACCCAGTACTTC